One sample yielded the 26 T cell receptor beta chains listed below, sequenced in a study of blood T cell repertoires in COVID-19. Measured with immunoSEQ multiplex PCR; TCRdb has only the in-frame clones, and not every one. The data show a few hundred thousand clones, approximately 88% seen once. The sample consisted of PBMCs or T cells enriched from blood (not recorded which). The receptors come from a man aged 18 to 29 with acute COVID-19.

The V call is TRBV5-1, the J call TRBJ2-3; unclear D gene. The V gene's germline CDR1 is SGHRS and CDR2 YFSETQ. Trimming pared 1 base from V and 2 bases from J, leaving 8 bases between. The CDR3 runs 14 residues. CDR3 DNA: TGCGCCAGCAGCTTGCCGGGTATCACAGATACGCAGTATTTT. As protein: CASSLPGITDTQYF.

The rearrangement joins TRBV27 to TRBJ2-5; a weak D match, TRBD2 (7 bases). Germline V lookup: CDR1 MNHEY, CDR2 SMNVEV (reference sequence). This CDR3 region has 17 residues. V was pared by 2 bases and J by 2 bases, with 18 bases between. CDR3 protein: CASSLKARGAGQETQYF. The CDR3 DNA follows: TGTGCCAGCAGTTTAAAGGCTCGGGGGGCAGGTCAAGAGACCCAGTACTTC.

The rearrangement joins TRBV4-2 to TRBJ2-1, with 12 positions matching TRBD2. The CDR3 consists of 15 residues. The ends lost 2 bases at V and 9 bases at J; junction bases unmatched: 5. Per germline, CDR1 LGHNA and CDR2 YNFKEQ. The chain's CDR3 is CASSQSGTSGREQFF. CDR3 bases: TGTGCCAGCAGCCAATCCGGGACTAGCGGGCGTGAGCAGTTCTTC.

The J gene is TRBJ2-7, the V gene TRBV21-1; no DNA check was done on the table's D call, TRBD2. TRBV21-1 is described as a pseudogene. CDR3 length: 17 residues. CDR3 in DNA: TGTGCCAGCAGCAATGTCCGGGAAAGCGGGAGCGCCTACGAGCAGTACTTC. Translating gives CASSNVRESGSAYEQYF.

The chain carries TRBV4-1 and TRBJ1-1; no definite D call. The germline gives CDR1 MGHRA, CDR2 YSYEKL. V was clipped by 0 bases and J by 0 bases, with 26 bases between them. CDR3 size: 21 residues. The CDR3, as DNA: TGCGCCAGCAGCCAAGATCAGGCGCTAGCCAGGCCGAGAGACTTGAACACTGAAGCTTTCTTT. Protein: CASSQDQALARPRDLNTEAFF.

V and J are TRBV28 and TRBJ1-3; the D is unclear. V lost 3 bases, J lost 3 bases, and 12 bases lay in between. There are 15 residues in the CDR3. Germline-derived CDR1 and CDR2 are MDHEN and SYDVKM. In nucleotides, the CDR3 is TGTGCCAGCAGTTTGGGCCCTGGGCATGGAAACACCATATATTTT. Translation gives CASSLGPGHGNTIYF.

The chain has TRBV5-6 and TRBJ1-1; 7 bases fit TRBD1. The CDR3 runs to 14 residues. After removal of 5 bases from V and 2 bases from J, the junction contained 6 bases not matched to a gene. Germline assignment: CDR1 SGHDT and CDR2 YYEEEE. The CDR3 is CASSARQGNTEAFF. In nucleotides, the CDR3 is TGTGCCAGCAGTGCCAGACAGGGTAACACTGAAGCTTTCTTT.

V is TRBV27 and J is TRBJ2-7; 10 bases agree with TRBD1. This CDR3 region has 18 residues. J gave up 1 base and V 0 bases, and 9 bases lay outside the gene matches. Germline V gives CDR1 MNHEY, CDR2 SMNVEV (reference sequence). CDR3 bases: TGTGCCAGCAGTTTATCGTCGGGGACAGGGGTTAGATCCTACGAGCAGTACTTC. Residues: CASSLSSGTGVRSYEQYF.

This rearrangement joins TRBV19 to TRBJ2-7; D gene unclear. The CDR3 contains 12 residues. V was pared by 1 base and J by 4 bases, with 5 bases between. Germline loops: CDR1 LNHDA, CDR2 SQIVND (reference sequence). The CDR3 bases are TGTGCCAGTAGTATAGGCGGATACGAGCAGTACTTC. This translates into CASSIGGYEQYF.

The CDR3: CASSLEGHLSNQPQHF. The CDR3 DNA follows: TGTGCCAGCAGCTTAGAGGGACACCTTAGCAATCAGCCCCAGCATTTT. The chain joins TRBV7-8 to TRBJ1-5, with D perhaps TRBD1 (6 bases). The germline gives CDR1 SGHVS, CDR2 FQNEAQ. CDR3 length equals 16 residues. Trimming stripped 1 base from V and 0 bases from J, with 10 bases between.

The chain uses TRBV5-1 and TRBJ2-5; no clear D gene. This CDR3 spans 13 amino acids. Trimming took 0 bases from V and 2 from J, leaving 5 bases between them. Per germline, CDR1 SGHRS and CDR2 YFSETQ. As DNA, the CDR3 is TGCGCCAGCAGCTTGGGACTGCAAGAGACCCAGTACTTC. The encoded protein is CASSLGLQETQYF.

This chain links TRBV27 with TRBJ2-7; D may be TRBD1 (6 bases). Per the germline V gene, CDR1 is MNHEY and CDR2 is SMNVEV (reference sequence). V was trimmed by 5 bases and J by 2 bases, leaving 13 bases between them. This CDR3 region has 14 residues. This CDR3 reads CASSLEGQTYEQYF. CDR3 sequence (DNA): TGTGCCAGCAGTCTCGAAGGACAGACCTACGAGCAGTACTTC.

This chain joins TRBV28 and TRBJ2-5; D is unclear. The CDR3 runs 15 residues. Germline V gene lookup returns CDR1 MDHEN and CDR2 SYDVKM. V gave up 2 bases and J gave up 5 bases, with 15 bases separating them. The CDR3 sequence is CASSLASDPSETQYF. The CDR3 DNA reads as TGTGCCAGCAGTTTAGCCAGTGATCCCTCGGAGACCCAGTACTTC.

The CDR3 here is CASSLEPYYETQYF. The CDR3 DNA reads TGTGCCAGCAGCTTAGAGCCCTATTACGAGACCCAGTACTTC. The chain links TRBV11-3 to TRBJ2-5; unclear D gene. Trimming left V 0 bases short and J 5 bases short, with 10 bases between. Germline V gene lookup returns CDR1 SGHNT and CDR2 YENEEA. CDR3 length: 14 amino acids.

CDR3 sequence (DNA): TGTGCCAGCAGTCCTCGACAGGGGAATGGCTACACCTTC. Protein product: CASSPRQGNGYTF. V usage is TRBV6-5 and J usage is TRBJ1-2; 8 positions match TRBD1. CDR3 length: 13 amino acids. V lost 5 bases to trimming and J lost 6 bases; unmatched junction nucleotides: 5. Germline-derived CDR1 and CDR2 are MNHEY and SVGAGI.

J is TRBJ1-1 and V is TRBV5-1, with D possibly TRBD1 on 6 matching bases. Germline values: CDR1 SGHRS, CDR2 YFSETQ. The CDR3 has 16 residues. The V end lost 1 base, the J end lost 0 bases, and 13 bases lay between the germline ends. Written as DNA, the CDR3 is TGCGCCAGCAGCTTGAAGGGGGTGGTTCTGAACACTGAAGCTTTCTTT. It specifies CASSLKGVVLNTEAFF. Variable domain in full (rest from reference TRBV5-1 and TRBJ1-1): KAGVTQTPRYLIKTRGQQVTLSCSPISGHRSVSWYQQTPGQGLQFLFEYFSETQRNKGNFPGRFSGRQFSNSRSEMNVSTLELGDSALYLCASSLKGVVLNTEAFFGQGTRLTVV.

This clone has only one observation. The CDR3: CAIRNEQEINQPQHF. CDR3 DNA: TGTGCCATCAGGAATGAACAGGAGATCAATCAGCCCCAGCATTTT. The chain links TRBV10-3 to TRBJ1-5; a possible D gene is TRBD1 (5 bases). CDR3 length: 15 amino acids. V lost 6 bases, J lost 3 bases, and 15 bases lay in between. Per germline, CDR1 ENHRY and CDR2 SYGVKD.

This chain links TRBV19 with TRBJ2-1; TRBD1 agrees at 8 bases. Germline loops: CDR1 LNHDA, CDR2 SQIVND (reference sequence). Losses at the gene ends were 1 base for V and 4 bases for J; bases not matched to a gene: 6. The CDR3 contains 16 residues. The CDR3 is CASSIGWDRSYNEQFF. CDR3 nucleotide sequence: TGTGCCAGTAGTATAGGGTGGGACAGGAGTTACAATGAGCAGTTCTTC.

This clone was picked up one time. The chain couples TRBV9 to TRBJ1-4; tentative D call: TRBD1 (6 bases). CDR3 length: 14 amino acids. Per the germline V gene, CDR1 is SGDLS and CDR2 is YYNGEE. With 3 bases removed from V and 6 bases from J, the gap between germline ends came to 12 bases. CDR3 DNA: TGTGCCAGCAGCGGGTCAGGGGTGGATGAAAAACTGTTTTTT. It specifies CASSGSGVDEKLFF.

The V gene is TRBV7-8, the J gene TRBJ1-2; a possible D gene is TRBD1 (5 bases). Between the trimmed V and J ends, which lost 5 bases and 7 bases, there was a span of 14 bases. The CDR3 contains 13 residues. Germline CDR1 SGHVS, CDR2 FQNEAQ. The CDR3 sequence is CASSPGRGGGYTF. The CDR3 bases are TGTGCCAGCAGCCCCGGGAGGGGTGGTGGCTACACCTTC.

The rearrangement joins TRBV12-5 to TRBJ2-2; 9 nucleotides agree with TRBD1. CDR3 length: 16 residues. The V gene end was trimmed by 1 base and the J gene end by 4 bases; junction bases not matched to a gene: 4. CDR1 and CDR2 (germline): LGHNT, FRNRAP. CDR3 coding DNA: TGTGCTAGTGGTTTGGGGACAGGGGAGGGCACCGGGGAGCTGTTTTTT. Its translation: CASGLGTGEGTGELFF. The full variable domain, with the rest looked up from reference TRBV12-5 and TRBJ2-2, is DARVTQTPRHKVTEMGQEVTMRCQPILGHNTVFWYRQTMMQGLELLAYFRNRAPLDDSGMPKDRFSAEMPDATLATLKIQPSEPRDSAVYFCASGLGTGEGTGELFFGEGSRLTVL.

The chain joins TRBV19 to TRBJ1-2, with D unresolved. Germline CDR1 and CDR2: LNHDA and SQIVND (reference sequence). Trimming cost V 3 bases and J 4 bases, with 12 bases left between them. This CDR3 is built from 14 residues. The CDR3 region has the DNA TGTGCCAGTAGTATGCGGGAGTTCTCCTATGGCTACACCTTC. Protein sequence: CASSMREFSYGYTF.

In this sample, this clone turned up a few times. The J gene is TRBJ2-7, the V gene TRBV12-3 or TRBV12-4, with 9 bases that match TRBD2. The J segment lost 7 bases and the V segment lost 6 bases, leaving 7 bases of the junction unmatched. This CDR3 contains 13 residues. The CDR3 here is CASRFGLAREQYF. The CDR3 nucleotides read TGTGCCAGCAGATTCGGACTAGCGAGGGAGCAGTACTTC.

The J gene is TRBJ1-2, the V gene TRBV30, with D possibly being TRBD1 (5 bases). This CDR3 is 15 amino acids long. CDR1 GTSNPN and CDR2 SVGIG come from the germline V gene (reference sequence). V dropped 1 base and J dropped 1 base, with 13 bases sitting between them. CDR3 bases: TGTGCCTGGAGTGCTAGGCAGGGTATTAACTATGGCTACACCTTC. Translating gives CAWSARQGINYGYTF.

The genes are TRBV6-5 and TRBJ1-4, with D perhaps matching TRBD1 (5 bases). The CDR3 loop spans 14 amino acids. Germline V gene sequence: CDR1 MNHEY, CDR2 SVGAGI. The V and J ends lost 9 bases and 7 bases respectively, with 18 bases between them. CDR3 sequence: CASRPRVRGEKLFF. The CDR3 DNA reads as TGTGCCAGTAGGCCCAGGGTGCGGGGTGAAAAACTGTTTTTT.

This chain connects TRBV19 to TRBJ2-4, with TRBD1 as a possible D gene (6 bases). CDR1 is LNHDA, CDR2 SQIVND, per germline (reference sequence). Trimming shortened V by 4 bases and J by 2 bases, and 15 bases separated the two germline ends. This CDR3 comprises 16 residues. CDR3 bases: TGTGCCAGTAGTAGGGGACAAGGAGAGTCCAAAAACATTCAGTACTTC. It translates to CASSRGQGESKNIQYF.